This record covers a single TCR beta chain. V lost 1 base and J lost 3, with 12 bases in between. The CDR3 covers 15 residues. Germline lookup yields CDR1 LNHDA and CDR2 SQIVND (reference sequence). This sample was included in a study of blood T cells in healthy people across ages. A sample-barcoded 5' primer and a J-beta primer mix were used in a second PCR of roughly 7 to 11 cycles. TCRdb re-derived calls from the 5' RACE reads in MiXCR, one entry per CDR3 protein. This sample yields more than 750,000 distinct CDR3 sequences, of which under 35% are seen a single time; roughly 10% belongs to the top ten. The data also belong to a second study, concerning T cells of mothers and their children.

This TCR was recovered from a middle-aged woman in good health. V and J are TRBV19 and TRBJ1-1; D remains ambiguous. Sequences were obtained from blood. The CDR3 nucleotides are TGTGCCAGTAGTATAGCCCCGAAAGGATACACTGAAGCTTTCTTT. As protein: CASSIAPKGYTEAFF.